These T cell receptor beta chains were read from a single sample in a study of blood T cell repertoires in COVID-19. Clones were sequenced by immunoSEQ multiplex PCR, and TCRdb holds only the in-frame ones, with some missing. The profile shows roughly 220,000 clones, 88% of them singletons. Sequencing input: PBMCs or T cells enriched from blood (not recorded which). The receptors stem from a woman in her forties or fifties with acute COVID-19. Both conserved end residues are part of each CDR3. The D gene is left open where the match is weak. Size is stated for part of the rows, as once, few or many counts, or as a class when the clone is expanded.

V gene	clone size	D gene	J gene	CDR3 protein	CDR3 DNA
TRBV9	NA	TRBD1	TRBJ2-7	CASSVANRGYEQYF	TGTGCCAGCAGCGTGGCCAACAGGGGATACGAGCAGTACTTC
TRBV27	many	NA	TRBJ1-5	CASSLSQGTQPQHF	TGTGCCAGCAGTTTATCACAGGGCACTCAGCCCCAGCATTTT
TRBV5-1	NA	TRBD1	TRBJ2-5	CASSRDRGETQYF	TGCGCCAGCAGCCGGGACAGGGGTGAGACCCAGTACTTC
TRBV27	NA	NA	TRBJ2-1	CASSLPPRGLIPRDYNEQFF	TGTGCCAGCAGTTTACCCCCCAGGGGCCTTATCCCTAGGGACTACAATGAGCAGTTCTTC
TRBV18	NA	TRBD2	TRBJ2-1	CASSPQAEAGGGDEQFF	TGTGCCAGCTCACCTCAGGCGGAAGCGGGGGGTGGCGATGAGCAGTTCTTC
TRBV14	NA	NA	TRBJ2-7	CASSRSTGKVYEQYF	TGTGCCAGCAGCCGCTCAACAGGGAAGGTCTACGAGCAGTACTTC
TRBV11-2	NA	NA	TRBJ2-5	CASSSLGGNFQETQYF	TGTGCCAGCAGCTCCTTGGGGGGTAACTTCCAAGAGACCCAGTACTTC
TRBV6-5	NA	NA	TRBJ2-7	CASSYPEGDEQYF	TGTGCCAGCAGTTACCCCGAGGGCGACGAGCAGTACTTC
TRBV5-1	NA	NA	TRBJ2-6	CASSFTGNGANVLTF	TGCGCCAGCAGCTTTACAGGGAACGGGGCCAACGTCCTGACTTTC
TRBV5-1	NA	NA	TRBJ2-2	CASSLKTGDTGELFF	TGCGCCAGCAGCCTAAAAACCGGGGACACCGGGGAGCTGTTTTTT
TRBV12-3/TRBV12-4	few	TRBD1	TRBJ2-1	CASNPQGHNEQFF	TGTGCCAGCAACCCACAGGGGCACAATGAGCAGTTCTTC
TRBV9	NA	NA	TRBJ2-7	CASSARLDDYEQYF	TGTGCCAGCAGCGCCCGACTAGATGACTACGAGCAGTACTTC
TRBV5-1	NA	TRBD2	TRBJ2-3	CASSFETSTPPTDTQYF	TGCGCCAGCAGCTTTGAGACTAGCACCCCCCCCACAGATACGCAGTATTTT
TRBV2	NA	TRBD2	TRBJ2-7	CASSGTSESYEQYF	TGTGCCAGCAGTGGGACTAGCGAGTCCTACGAGCAGTACTTC
TRBV6-1	NA	NA	TRBJ1-1	CASSEYGNTEAFF	TGTGCCAGCAGTGAATACGGGAACACTGAAGCTTTCTTT
TRBV7-9	NA	TRBD2	TRBJ2-3	CASSPSGSESDTQYF	TGTGCCAGCAGTCCCAGCGGGAGTGAGTCAGATACGCAGTATTTT
TRBV30	NA	TRBD1	TRBJ1-2	CACLDRGLANYGYTF	TGTGCCTGCTTGGACAGGGGCCTAGCTAACTATGGCTACACCTTC
TRBV9	NA	NA	TRBJ1-1	CASSAGARTEAFF	TGTGCCAGCAGCGCAGGGGCGCGAACTGAAGCTTTCTTT
TRBV19	NA	NA	TRBJ1-1	CASSIGAGRMNTEAFF	TGTGCCAGTAGTATTGGGGCAGGACGCATGAACACTGAAGCTTTCTTT
TRBV28	NA	TRBD2	TRBJ2-3	CASSWDYLDFTDTQYF	TGTGCCAGCTCGTGGGACTACCTCGATTTCACAGATACGCAGTATTTT
TRBV18	NA	TRBD1	TRBJ2-7	CASSPPGQGAHEQYF	TGTGCCAGCTCACCACCGGGACAGGGGGCTCACGAGCAGTACTTC
TRBV27	NA	TRBD1	TRBJ2-1	CASSLTGGLSEQFF	TGTGCCAGCAGTTTGACAGGGGGCCTAAGTGAGCAGTTCTTC
TRBV4-1	once	TRBD1	TRBJ2-6	CASSYAGQGASSGANVLTF	TGCGCCAGCAGTTATGCGGGCCAGGGGGCTTCCTCTGGGGCCAACGTCCTGACTTTC
TRBV4-1	NA	TRBD1	TRBJ2-3	CASRAGGLGTDTQYF	TGCGCCAGCAGGGCAGGGGGCTTAGGCACAGATACGCAGTATTTT
TRBV7-8	NA	NA	TRBJ2-7	CASSLATGYEQYF	TGTGCCAGCAGCTTAGCGACTGGCTACGAGCAGTACTTC
TRBV7-2	NA	NA	TRBJ2-1	CASSLANLAPSYNEQFF	TGTGCCAGCAGCTTAGCGAACCTAGCGCCTTCCTACAATGAGCAGTTCTTC
TRBV7-9	once	TRBD2	TRBJ2-1	CASSPRGGLAERSYNEQFF	TGTGCCAGCAGCCCGCGAGGAGGACTAGCGGAGAGGAGTTACAATGAGCAGTTCTTC
TRBV27	NA	NA	TRBJ1-2	CASSFRGESYTF	TGTGCCAGCAGTTTCCGGGGGGAGAGCTACACCTTC
TRBV6-5	NA	TRBD1	TRBJ1-3	CASSYSGTEPGNTIYF	TGTGCCAGCAGTTATTCCGGGACAGAGCCTGGAAACACCATATATTTT
TRBV19	NA	NA	TRBJ1-2	CASSIINRNGYTF	TGTGCCAGTAGTATAATTAACAGGAATGGCTACACCTTC
TRBV29-1	NA	NA	TRBJ1-5	CSVEGQGGQPQHF	TGCAGCGTTGAGGGGCAGGGAGGACAGCCCCAGCATTTT
TRBV19	NA	TRBD2	TRBJ2-2	CASRKRLAANTGELFF	TGTGCCAGTAGGAAGCGTCTAGCGGCGAACACCGGGGAGCTGTTTTTT
TRBV29-1	NA	NA	TRBJ1-5	CSVELQANQPQHF	TGCAGCGTTGAATTACAGGCGAATCAGCCCCAGCATTTT
TRBV27	NA	NA	TRBJ2-7	CASSYGDEQYF	TGTGCCAGCAGTTACGGGGACGAGCAGTACTTC
TRBV12-3/TRBV12-4	NA	TRBD1	TRBJ1-1	CASSLTGVTEAFF	TGTGCCAGCAGTTTAACAGGGGTTACTGAAGCTTTCTTT
TRBV28	once	NA	TRBJ2-7	CASRSNFYEQYF	TGTGCCAGCCGTTCCAACTTCTACGAGCAGTACTTC
TRBV18	NA	TRBD1	TRBJ1-5	CASGTATNQPQHF	TGTGCCAGCGGGACAGCTACGAATCAGCCCCAGCATTTT
TRBV19	NA	TRBD2	TRBJ2-3	CASSKHPGGRTDDTDTQYF	TGTGCCAGTAGTAAGCACCCGGGAGGGAGGACAGATGACACAGATACGCAGTATTTT
TRBV7-2	NA	NA	TRBJ2-7	CASSLSSYEQYF	TGTGCCAGCAGTCTGAGCTCCTACGAGCAGTACTTC
TRBV5-5	NA	NA	TRBJ2-2	CASSLRNTGELFF	TGTGCCAGCAGCCTCCGGAACACCGGGGAGCTGTTTTTT
TRBV25-1	NA	NA	TRBJ1-2	CASQRETNYGYTF	TGTGCCAGCCAGCGGGAGACTAACTATGGCTACACCTTC
TRBV4-1	once	TRBD1	TRBJ2-1	CASSQATGRAYNEQFF	TGCGCCAGCAGCCAAGCGACAGGGAGAGCCTACAATGAGCAGTTCTTC
TRBV7-9	NA	NA	TRBJ1-5	CASGRDAGNQPQHF	TGTGCCAGCGGGAGGGATGCTGGCAATCAGCCCCAGCATTTT
TRBV6-5	NA	TRBD1	TRBJ1-4	CASSSPGTGSEKLFF	TGTGCCAGCAGTTCTCCCGGGACAGGGAGTGAAAAACTGTTTTTT
TRBV28	NA	NA	TRBJ1-3	CASSLWGKSSGNTIYF	TGTGCCAGCAGTTTATGGGGCAAGAGCTCTGGAAACACCATATATTTT
TRBV7-9	NA	TRBD2	TRBJ2-3	CASSLAPGAGGGADTQYF	TGTGCCAGCAGCTTAGCTCCTGGGGCGGGAGGGGGAGCAGATACGCAGTATTTT
TRBV12-3/TRBV12-4	once	NA	TRBJ2-3	CASSPRVDTQYF	TGTGCCAGCAGCCCCCGCGTAGATACGCAGTATTTT
TRBV6-5	NA	NA	TRBJ2-1	CASSGSIAVNNEQFF	TGTGCCAGCAGCGGCTCGATAGCGGTTAACAATGAGCAGTTCTTC
TRBV4-2	NA	NA	TRBJ1-1	CASSQDERTNTEAFF	TGTGCCAGCAGCCAAGATGAGCGGACTAACACTGAAGCTTTCTTT
TRBV9	NA	TRBD2	TRBJ2-1	CASSLTSGGNEQFF	TGTGCCAGCAGCTTGACTAGCGGGGGCAATGAGCAGTTCTTC
TRBV3-1/TRBV3-2	NA	TRBD1	TRBJ2-5	CASSLGQGAETQYF	TGTGCCAGCAGCCTAGGACAGGGGGCCGAGACCCAGTACTTC
TRBV6-5	NA	NA	TRBJ2-3	CASSYFPRDTQYF	TGTGCCAGCAGTTACTTTCCCCGAGATACGCAGTATTTT
TRBV27	NA	NA	TRBJ2-7	CASSSNLQVSEQYF	TGTGCCAGCAGTTCCAACTTACAGGTTTCCGAGCAGTACTTC
TRBV30	NA	TRBD1	TRBJ2-7	CAWNKGQGPYEQYF	TGTGCCTGGAACAAAGGACAGGGCCCCTACGAGCAGTACTTC
TRBV3-1/TRBV3-2	NA	TRBD2	TRBJ2-2	CASSQRSGRGDTGELFF	TGTGCCAGCAGCCAGAGGAGCGGGAGAGGGGACACCGGGGAGCTGTTTTTT
TRBV28	NA	TRBD2	TRBJ2-1	CASSRGGSYNEQFF	TGTGCCAGCAGCCGCGGGGGGTCCTACAATGAGCAGTTCTTC
TRBV19	NA	NA	TRBJ2-2	CASRKYRAGELFF	TGTGCCAGTAGAAAGTACAGGGCCGGGGAGCTGTTTTTT
TRBV3-1/TRBV3-2	once	TRBD2	TRBJ2-2	CASNPHRSLAGGPWTGELFF	TGTGCCAGCAACCCACACCGAAGTCTAGCGGGAGGGCCTTGGACCGGGGAGCTGTTTTTT
TRBV27	NA	TRBD1	TRBJ2-1	CASSSQGDLRDEQFF	TGTGCCAGCAGTTCCCAGGGGGATCTGCGCGATGAGCAGTTCTTC